The 13 T cell receptor beta chains presented below share a single source sample, sequenced in a study of T-cell memory formation after mild COVID-19. TCRdb re-analysed the 5' RACE reads in MiXCR, keeping a single row per CDR3 protein. The data hold fewer than 700,000 distinct CDR3 sequences, with less than 25% observed a single time. Sequenced input: PBMCs or a T cell subset sorted from them (not recorded which). These receptors came from an adult woman who had mild COVID-19 (a few samples of this study predate the infection). Cell type and time point are not known.

There are a few counts of this clonotype. This chain joins TRBV20-1 and TRBJ1-3; unclear D gene. This CDR3 has 11 amino acids. Trimming left V 0 bases short and J 3 bases short, with 0 bases between. Germline CDR1 and CDR2: DFQATT and SNEGSKA (reference sequence). The CDR3 loop is CSARDGNTIYF. For the CDR3, the DNA is TGCAGTGCTAGAGATGGAAACACCATATATTTT.

The V and J genes are TRBV7-8 and TRBJ2-7, with D possibly matching TRBD2 (5 bases). The CDR3 is 14 residues long. Germline-derived CDR1 and CDR2 are SGHVS and FQNEAQ. Trimming stripped 8 bases from V and 1 base from J, with 15 bases between. CDR3 amino acids: CASRPTSTSYEQYF. The CDR3 DNA reads as TGTGCCAGCCGACCAACTAGTACGTCCTACGAGCAGTACTTC.

This clonotype appeared a few times. This chain links TRBV5-1 with TRBJ1-2; D not resolved. The germline V gene encodes CDR1 SGHRS and CDR2 YFSETQ. The CDR3 is made up of 15 amino acids. Trimming shortened V by 4 bases and J by 2 bases, and 15 bases separated the two germline ends. The CDR3 sequence is CASSPAVPANYGYTF. The DNA of the CDR3 is TGCGCCAGCAGCCCAGCCGTCCCCGCCAACTATGGCTACACCTTC.

The rearrangement uses TRBV10-3 and TRBJ1-5; no reliable D call. This CDR3 comprises 11 residues. Trimming cost V 8 bases and J 5 bases, with 7 bases left between them. Looked up from germline, CDR1 is ENHRY and CDR2 is SYGVKD. The CDR3 sequence: CAIGVDQPQHF. CDR3 in DNA: TGTGCCATCGGAGTAGATCAGCCCCAGCATTTT.

The rearrangement joins TRBV7-2 to TRBJ1-5; no definite D call. Germline CDR1 is SGHTA and CDR2 is FQGNSA. V lost 2 bases to trimming and J lost 7 bases, with 12 bases between them. The CDR3 covers 14 residues. The CDR3 is CASSLSPSQQPQHF. The CDR3 coding sequence is TGTGCCAGCAGCTTAAGCCCGTCGCAACAGCCCCAGCATTTT. The full variable domain, completed using reference TRBV7-2 and TRBJ1-5, is GAGVSQSPSNKVTEKGKDVELRCDPISGHTALYWYRQSLGQGLEFLIYFQGNSAPDKSGLPSDRFSAERTGGSVSTLTIQRTQQEDSAVYLCASSLSPSQQPQHFGDGTRLSIL.

This clonotype has only a few counts. CDR3 bases: TGTGCCAGCAGTCCGTCAGGGACAGGGGGCCTAAATCAGCCCCAGCATTTT. Amino acid sequence: CASSPSGTGGLNQPQHF. The chain links TRBV28 to TRBJ1-5; 12 nucleotides match TRBD1. Germline CDR1 reads MDHEN; CDR2 reads SYDVKM. The CDR3 extends over 17 amino acids. The trim removed 5 bases at V and 4 bases at J, leaving 9 bases unmatched.

This clonotype has a handful of counts. This chain uses TRBV5-6 with TRBJ2-1, with 8 bases lining up with TRBD2. With V trimmed by 5 bases and J by 7 bases, 2 bases remained unmatched. The CDR3 is made up of 12 amino acids. From germline, CDR1 is SGHDT and CDR2 YYEEEE. CDR3 loop: CASRGLGNEQFF. CDR3 sequence (DNA): TGTGCCAGCAGGGGACTAGGGAATGAGCAGTTCTTC.

This clonotype was picked up a small number of times. V is TRBV7-9 and J is TRBJ2-1; the match to TRBD1 covers 7 bases. CDR3 length: 17 residues. From germline, CDR1 is SEHNR and CDR2 FQNEAQ (reference sequence). V lost 2 bases and J lost 7; bases outside the gene matches: 14. CDR3 amino acids: CASSLSTGAGVRNEQFF. The DNA of the CDR3 is TGTGCCAGCAGCTTATCTACAGGGGCAGGTGTCAGGAATGAGCAGTTCTTC.

J is TRBJ2-5 and V is TRBV15; 7 nucleotides line up with TRBD1. CDR1 and CDR2 from the germline V gene are LNHNV and YYDKDF (reference sequence). V shed 3 bases, J shed 4 bases, and the junction held 5 bases outside the gene matches. The CDR3 covers 14 residues. As DNA, the CDR3 is TGTGCCACCAGCAGCGACAGGGTCCCAGAGACCCAGTACTTC. Translated: CATSSDRVPETQYF.

The chain has TRBV7-2 and TRBJ2-2; D is perhaps TRBD2 (6 bases). Germline values: CDR1 SGHTA, CDR2 FQGNSA. The CDR3 spans 13 residues. The V gene lost 6 bases and the J gene lost 5 bases, with 10 bases spanning the gap. The CDR3 region has the DNA TGTGCCAGCAGACTAGCCCGGACCGGGGAGCTGTTTTTT. Its protein is CASRLARTGELFF.

The chain is built from TRBV18 and TRBJ1-1, with D uncertain. This CDR3 spans 13 amino acids. CDR1 and CDR2 from the germline V gene are KGHSH and LQKENI. V was clipped by 5 bases and J by 0 bases, with 7 bases between them. The CDR3 DNA is TGTGCCAGCTCAGAAAACATGAACACTGAAGCTTTCTTT. It yields the protein CASSENMNTEAFF.

Ten or more counts support this clonotype. The chain is built from TRBV29-1 and TRBJ2-5, with D perhaps matching TRBD1 (5 bases). The CDR3 length is 12 residues. In germline, CDR1 is SQVTM, CDR2 ANQGSEA. The V end was cut by 4 bases, the J end by 7 bases, with 13 bases between. The CDR3 protein is CSVGRGKGTQYF. CDR3 DNA sequence: TGCAGCGTTGGAAGGGGAAAAGGGACCCAGTACTTC.

V and J are TRBV7-6 and TRBJ2-5, with D possibly TRBD2 on 7 matching bases. V lost 0 bases to trimming and J lost 2 bases, with 10 bases between them. The CDR3 is 15 amino acids. Germline V gene data show CDR1 as SGHVS and CDR2 as FNYEAQ. The CDR3: CASSLAAGAQETQYF. CDR3 in DNA: TGTGCCAGCAGCTTAGCGGCGGGGGCTCAAGAGACCCAGTACTTC.